Given below is one TCR beta chain in context. What it binds is unknown. This sample was taken from a study of blood T cells in healthy people across ages. Study results and caveats: Diversity of TCR beta per million T cells declined in a roughly linear way with age.

Primers used in a second PCR of roughly 7 to 12 cycles were a sample-barcoded 5' primer and a J-beta primer mix. The authors tagged each cDNA molecule using a template-switch adaptor with 12 random nucleotides. TCRdb redid the calling of the 5' RACE reads with MiXCR, one entry per CDR3 protein. In the table there are over 1,500,000 distinct CDR3 sequences, 35% to 50% of which are singletons. The CDR3 loop spans 15 amino acids. CDR1 SGHAT and CDR2 FQDESV come from the germline V gene (reference sequence). V was pared by 6 bases and J by 4 bases, with 7 bases of the junction left unmatched. Drawing of peripheral blood yielded 7.5 to 10 milliliters from each donor.

Sequenced: blood. The TCR originated in a human donor in good health. The V and J genes are TRBV11-1 and TRBJ2-1; TRBD1 matches at 9 bases. The CDR3 is CASSQRQGVYNEQFF. The CDR3 nucleotides read TGTGCCAGCAGTCAAAGACAGGGGGTATACAATGAGCAGTTCTTC.